These T cell receptor beta chains were read from a single sample in a study of cytomegalovirus exposure and HLA in healthy donors. Method: immunoSEQ multiplex PCR; TCRdb's copy keeps in-frame clones and lacks some. The sample shows approximately 50,000 clones, around 50% of them seen only once. The sequenced sample consisted of PBMCs. These receptors came from a human donor in good health. Each CDR3 is given with its conserved first and last residue. D genes are given only for firm matches. Size values are once, few and many counts, or a class for expanded clones, and some rows have none.

j_call | v_call | clone_size | d_call | cdr3_aa | cdr3_nt
TRBJ1-2 | TRBV29-1 | - | - | CSVVEGRGYTF | TGCAGCGTCGTGGAGGGCAGGGGCTACACCTTC
TRBJ1-6 | TRBV27 | - | - | CASSLRRPNSPLHF | TGTGCCAGCAGTTTAAGGAGACCTAATTCACCCCTCCACTTT
TRBJ1-4 | TRBV30 | once | - | CAWSVLDSTNEKLFF | TGTGCCTGGAGTGTTCTGGACTCAACTAATGAAAAACTGTTTTTT
TRBJ1-2 | TRBV2 | few | - | CAMAYYGYPF | TGTGCGATGGCTTACTATGGCTACCCCTTC
TRBJ1-4 | TRBV19 | few | - | CASSVSVATNEKLFF | TGTGCCAGTAGTGTCTCAGTTGCAACTAATGAAAAACTGTTTTTT
TRBJ2-3 | TRBV7-3 | - | TRBD2 | CASSLRGGFTDTQYF | TGTGCCAGCAGCTTAAGGGGGGGGTTCACAGATACGCAGTATTTT
TRBJ1-4 | TRBV6-5 | few | - | CASSYGAGEKLFF | TGTGCCAGCAGTTATGGGGCAGGTGAAAAACTGTTTTTT
TRBJ1-5 | TRBV30 | few | TRBD1 | CAWSVRRGSQPQHF | TGTGCCTGGAGTGTACGCAGGGGGTCTCAGCCCCAGCATTTT
TRBJ2-2 | TRBV7-6 | - | - | CASSPSVGELFF | TGTGCCAGCAGCCCAAGCGTCGGGGAGCTGTTTTTT
TRBJ2-7 | TRBV15 | - | - | CATSRGEGGSREQYF | TGTGCCACCAGCAGAGGGGAGGGGGGGTCTCGCGAGCAGTACTTC
TRBJ2-7 | TRBV7-6 | few | TRBD1 | CASSDRQGYEQYF | TGTGCCAGCAGCGATCGACAGGGGTACGAGCAGTACTTC
TRBJ2-5 | TRBV7-8 | - | - | CASSLIRVGPETQYF | TGTGCCAGCAGCTTAATCAGGGTTGGCCCAGAGACCCAGTACTTC
TRBJ2-5 | TRBV5-1 | large | - | CASSHLPAPYQETQYF | TGCGCCAGCAGCCACCTCCCCGCGCCTTACCAAGAGACCCAGTACTTC
TRBJ2-5 | TRBV6-5 | - | TRBD1 | CASSYGTGEETQYF | TGTGCCAGCAGTTACGGGACAGGGGAAGAGACCCAGTACTTC
TRBJ1-1 | TRBV5-1 | many | - | CASSPGTEAFF | TGCGCCAGCAGCCCCGGCACTGAAGCTTTCTTT